This is a list of T cell receptor beta chains from one sample in a study of blood T cell repertoires in COVID-19. Using immunoSEQ multiplex PCR, the repertoire was profiled, and TCRdb retains in-frame clones only, with some absent. The table records 200,000 to 250,000 clones, approximately 86% of them present only once. Source material: peripheral blood. The receptors here all came from a woman aged 50 to 60 with COVID-19, enrolled during active disease. Each CDR3 is given with its conserved first and last residue. The D gene is left open where the match is weak. The listing skips clone size in some rows; elsewhere it reads once, few, many or a size class.

clone_size	v_call	d_call	j_call	cdr3_nt	cdr3_aa
NA	TRBV11-3	NA	TRBJ2-1	TGTGCCAGCAGCCCACTCCGGACAACCGCCCATGAGCAGTTCTTC	CASSPLRTTAHEQFF
NA	TRBV14	NA	TRBJ2-1	TGTGCCAGCAGCAATCCAGGTGTAAGATTGGATGAGCAGTTCTTC	CASSNPGVRLDEQFF
NA	TRBV6-5	TRBD1	TRBJ1-1	TGTGCCAGCAGACAAACAGGGGGGAACACTGAAGCTTTCTTT	CASRQTGGNTEAFF
NA	TRBV5-1	TRBD1	TRBJ1-1	TGCGCCAGCAGTATTTCAGGGGGTTTAGGATCTGAAGCTTTCTTT	CASSISGGLGSEAFF
NA	TRBV28	TRBD1	TRBJ1-4	TGTGCCAGCCGACAGGGGTGGGAAAAACTGTTTTTT	CASRQGWEKLFF
NA	TRBV30	NA	TRBJ1-5	TGTGCCTGGAGCCCAGGATTAAGCAATCAGCCCCAGCATTTT	CAWSPGLSNQPQHF
NA	TRBV20-1	TRBD1	TRBJ1-4	TGCAGTGCTAGTCTCCCGGGACAGGGAATAGAAACTAATGAAAAACTGTTTTTT	CSASLPGQGIETNEKLFF
NA	TRBV7-3	TRBD1	TRBJ2-2	TGTGCCAGCAGCTTATCGGACAGGGGAGGGACCGGGGAGCTGTTTTTT	CASSLSDRGGTGELFF
NA	TRBV2	NA	TRBJ2-5	TGTGCCAGCAGTGGGAGGGGCGGAAAGACCCAGTACTTC	CASSGRGGKTQYF
NA	TRBV10-3	TRBD1	TRBJ1-1	TGTGCCATCAGAGGGGGCCTTGGAGCTTTCTTT	CAIRGGLGAFF
NA	TRBV7-6	NA	TRBJ2-5	TGTGCCAGCACCTCTCTGGGGCACAGAAGGTACCAAGAGACCCAGTACTTC	CASTSLGHRRYQETQYF
NA	TRBV6-1	NA	TRBJ2-1	TGTGCCAGCAGTGAAACCAACAGGGACGGTGAGCAGTTCTTC	CASSETNRDGEQFF
NA	TRBV5-6	NA	TRBJ1-3	TGTGCCAGCAGCTCAGGACTGCGCAGCATATATTTT	CASSSGLRSIYF
NA	TRBV5-1	NA	TRBJ1-3	TGCGCCAGCAGCTTGGCCGGGTTCTCTGGAAACACCATATATTTT	CASSLAGFSGNTIYF
NA	TRBV5-1	TRBD2	TRBJ2-2	TGCGCCAGCAGCGCCCGGACTAGCGGGGGCCTGAACACCGGGGAGCTGTTTTTT	CASSARTSGGLNTGELFF
NA	TRBV4-2	NA	TRBJ2-5	TGTGCCAGCAGCCAAGGGGAGGAGACCCAGTACTTC	CASSQGEETQYF
NA	TRBV5-1	NA	TRBJ2-2	TGCGCCAGCAGCCCTAGACCGCTGGGAGACACCGGGGAGCTGTTTTTT	CASSPRPLGDTGELFF
NA	TRBV7-7	NA	TRBJ2-7	TGTGCCAGCAGCAGATTTATCCAGGGCTACGAGCAGTACTTC	CASSRFIQGYEQYF
NA	TRBV29-1	TRBD2	TRBJ2-1	TGCAGCGTTGAAGAGCGTAGGGGGACTAGCGGGGTCCGCGGGGGGCGCAATGAGCAGTTCTTC	CSVEERRGTSGVRGGRNEQFF
NA	TRBV11-2	NA	TRBJ2-1	TGTGCCAGCAGCTTTGAGACTGCCCTGAATGAGCAGTTCTTC	CASSFETALNEQFF
NA	TRBV28	TRBD2	TRBJ2-2	TGTGCCAGCAGTATTTGGACTAGCGGGGGGCACACCGGGGAGCTGTTTTTT	CASSIWTSGGHTGELFF
NA	TRBV4-1	NA	TRBJ1-3	TGCGCCAGCAGCCAATTCCCGGGTTCAGGAAACACCATATATTTT	CASSQFPGSGNTIYF
NA	TRBV5-1	TRBD2	TRBJ2-3	TGCGCCAGCAGCTCCTCTAGCGGGGGCCTCACAGATACGCAGTATTTT	CASSSSSGGLTDTQYF
NA	TRBV13	TRBD1	TRBJ1-2	TGTGCCAGCAGCTTAGAAGGGGGCAGCTATGGCTACACCTTC	CASSLEGGSYGYTF
NA	TRBV4-2	NA	TRBJ2-2	TGTGCCAGCAGCCAAGTTTCAGGGGTTCGAGCCGGGGAGCTGTTTTTT	CASSQVSGVRAGELFF
NA	TRBV6-5	TRBD1	TRBJ1-5	TGTGCCAGCAGTTCTTACAGGGGGATCGGAAATCAGCCCCAGCATTTT	CASSSYRGIGNQPQHF
NA	TRBV6-5	NA	TRBJ2-3	TGTGCCAGCAGCCGCGGAAGGGGGCAGTATTTT	CASSRGRGQYF
many	TRBV28	NA	TRBJ1-5	TGTGCCAGCAGCCCCCCGTTTCAGCCCCAGCATTTT	CASSPPFQPQHF
NA	TRBV30	TRBD1	TRBJ2-3	TGTGCCTGGAGCTATGAGGGGGCTATAGCAGATACGCAGTATTTT	CAWSYEGAIADTQYF
many	TRBV6-5	NA	TRBJ2-7	TGTGCCAGCAGTCAGGAGGTCTGGAACGAGCAGTACTTC	CASSQEVWNEQYF
NA	TRBV6-1	NA	TRBJ1-5	TGTGCCAGCAGTGAGTCAGGGTCCCCCGGGCAGCCCCAGCATTTT	CASSESGSPGQPQHF
NA	TRBV2	TRBD1	TRBJ2-1	TGTGCCAGCAGAGGACAGGGAGCGGCCGTGCAGTTCTTC	CASRGQGAAVQFF
NA	TRBV21-1	NA	TRBJ2-7	TGTGCCAGCAGCCCCCCAGGCAGGGGGCGGCTCGAGCAGTACTTC	CASSPPGRGRLEQYF
once	TRBV3-1/TRBV3-2	NA	TRBJ1-1	TGTGCCAGCAGCCGGACCCTCGGGGGCACTGAAGCTTTCTTT	CASSRTLGGTEAFF
once	TRBV27	NA	TRBJ1-6	TGTGCCAGCAGTTTCCAACCCCTACAGGGATCTTCACCCCTCCACTTT	CASSFQPLQGSSPLHF
NA	TRBV5-1	NA	TRBJ2-3	TGCGCCAGCAGCTTGGCCGGGCCAGGGATGGGAGATACGCAGTATTTT	CASSLAGPGMGDTQYF
NA	TRBV24-1	TRBD2	TRBJ2-5	TGTGCCACCAGTGATTTGGGGGGCAGCGGGGGGCCGTCAGAGACCCAGTACTTC	CATSDLGGSGGPSETQYF
NA	TRBV6-6	NA	TRBJ1-1	TGTGCCAGCAGTTACTCGAAACAGATAGCTTTCTTT	CASSYSKQIAFF
NA	TRBV5-1	NA	TRBJ1-1	TGCGCCAGCACCTGGGGGGAGAACACTGAAGCTTTCTTT	CASTWGENTEAFF
NA	TRBV5-1	TRBD1	TRBJ1-3	TGCGCCAGCAGCTGGGGGACAGGGGAAGACACCATATATTTT	CASSWGTGEDTIYF
once	TRBV3-1/TRBV3-2	TRBD1	TRBJ2-1	TGTGCCAGCAGTCAAGACAGGGGGAGGTATGAGCAGTTCTTC	CASSQDRGRYEQFF
once	TRBV30	NA	TRBJ1-1	TGTGCCTGGAGTAGGGGAGGGGCTCTCACTGAAGCTTTCTTT	CAWSRGGALTEAFF
NA	TRBV19	NA	TRBJ1-5	TGTGCCAGTAGTATGAGGGGCAGGGGCGGTAGCAATCAGCCCCAGCATTTT	CASSMRGRGGSNQPQHF
many	TRBV2	NA	TRBJ2-2	TGTGCCAGCAGTCGGACAGAGATCACCGGGGAGCTGTTTTTT	CASSRTEITGELFF
NA	TRBV14	TRBD1	TRBJ1-6	TGTGCCAGCAGCCAAGATGAGGCGGGACAGGGTAGATCACCCCTCCACTTT	CASSQDEAGQGRSPLHF
NA	TRBV3-1/TRBV3-2	TRBD1	TRBJ1-1	TGTGCCAGCAGCCAAGCCGGGACAGGGTCCGACGGTGAAGCTTTCTTT	CASSQAGTGSDGEAFF
medium-sized	TRBV3-1/TRBV3-2	NA	TRBJ2-2	TGTGCCAGCAGATTCCCGGTTACCGGGGAGCTGTTTTTT	CASRFPVTGELFF
NA	TRBV5-1	NA	TRBJ1-6	TGCGCCAGCAGCTTGGACCGGGGTAATTCACCCCTCCACTTT	CASSLDRGNSPLHF
NA	TRBV30	TRBD1	TRBJ1-5	TGTGCCTGGAGTCAGGGACAGGCTAATCAGCCCCAGCATTTT	CAWSQGQANQPQHF
NA	TRBV6-2/TRBV6-3	NA	TRBJ1-5	TGTGCCAGCAGTTTTCTCGCGACAGGTCAGATCAATCAGCCCCAGCATTTT	CASSFLATGQINQPQHF
NA	TRBV19	TRBD1	TRBJ2-5	TGTGCCAGTAGTATGCAGGGGGCAGGGGAGACCCAGTACTTC	CASSMQGAGETQYF
NA	TRBV11-2	TRBD2	TRBJ2-1	TGTGCCAGCAGCCCCGGGACTAGGGGTGAGCAGTTCTTC	CASSPGTRGEQFF
NA	TRBV27	NA	TRBJ1-1	TGTGCCAGCAGAAGGTGGGGGGATGAAGCTTTCTTT	CASRRWGDEAFF
NA	TRBV9	TRBD2	TRBJ2-3	TGTGCCAGCAGCGTTACCGGGACTAGCGCAGATACGCAGTATTTT	CASSVTGTSADTQYF
few	TRBV2	NA	TRBJ2-3	TGTGCCAGCAGCGCCAGATTCACAGATACGCAGTATTTT	CASSARFTDTQYF
NA	TRBV12-5	NA	TRBJ2-7	TGTGCTAGTGGTTTGGGCTCCCAGGAGCAGTACTTC	CASGLGSQEQYF
NA	TRBV2	TRBD2	TRBJ2-7	TGTGCCAGCAGTGGGGTAGCGGGACGCTACGAGCAGTACTTC	CASSGVAGRYEQYF
NA	TRBV5-4	TRBD1	TRBJ1-2	TGTGCCGCAACTCTCCGGGACAGGGTAAACTATGGCTACACCTTC	CAATLRDRVNYGYTF
NA	TRBV27	NA	TRBJ2-5	TGTGCCAGCAGTTTATCTCTCGGGGTCAAAGAGACCCAGTACTTC	CASSLSLGVKETQYF
NA	TRBV6-4	TRBD2	TRBJ2-3	TGTGCCAGCAGTGATGGGAGGGGTTTAACAGATACGCAGTATTTT	CASSDGRGLTDTQYF